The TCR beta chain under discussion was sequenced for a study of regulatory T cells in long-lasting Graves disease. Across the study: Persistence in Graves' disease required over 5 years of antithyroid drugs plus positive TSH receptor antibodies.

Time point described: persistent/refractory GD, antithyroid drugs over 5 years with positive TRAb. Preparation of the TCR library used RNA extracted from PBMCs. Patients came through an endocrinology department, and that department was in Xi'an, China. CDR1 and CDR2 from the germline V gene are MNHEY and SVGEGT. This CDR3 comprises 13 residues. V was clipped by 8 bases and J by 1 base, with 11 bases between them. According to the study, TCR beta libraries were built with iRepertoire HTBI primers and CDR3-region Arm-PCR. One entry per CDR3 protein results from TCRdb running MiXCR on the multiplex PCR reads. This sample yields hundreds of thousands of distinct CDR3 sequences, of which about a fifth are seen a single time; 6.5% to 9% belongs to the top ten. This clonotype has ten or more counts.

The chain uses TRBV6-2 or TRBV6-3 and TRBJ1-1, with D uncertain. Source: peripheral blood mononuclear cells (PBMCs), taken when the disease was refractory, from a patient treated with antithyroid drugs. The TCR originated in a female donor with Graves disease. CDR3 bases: TGTGCCAGCGGTTTGGGCGGGAACACTGAAGCTTTCTTT. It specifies CASGLGGNTEAFF.